The clone carrying this T cell receptor (beta chain) was counted between two and nine times. Its antigen remains unknown. This entry is derived from a study of human T cells and chemical hapten exposure. The overall study: The variation in per-sample TCR yields arose mainly from small differences in pooled library volumes. Study findings and constraints: TCRs exceeding a frequency of 1 in 1000 stayed unchanged under DPC sensitization.

As for time point: patch test 1, 2 weeks after DPC sensitization. Regarding treatment: therapeutic diphenylcyclopropenone sensitization with weekly scalp DPC. Unique molecular identifiers were attached to individual cDNA molecules within the library. TCRdb re-called the RACE reads through MiXCR, storing one row per CDR3 protein. The sample includes roughly 360,000 distinct CDR3 sequences, 4.8% of them seen just once. The CDR3 is 10 residues long. The germline V gene encodes CDR1 SNHLY and CDR2 FYNNEI. V was clipped by 7 bases and J by 5 bases, with 4 bases between them. V is TRBV2 and J is TRBJ2-3; D is ambiguous. The sequences come from whole blood, collected in connection with sensitization to the hapten diphenylcyclopropenone (DPC). This receptor was taken from a woman aged 45 to 65 with alopecia areata. Some clones in this sample may be carry-over from other donors' samples. The CDR3 loop is CASIEDTQYF. As DNA, the CDR3 is TGTGCCAGCATCGAAGATACGCAGTATTTT.